One and the same sample provided the 18 T cell receptor beta chains below, sequenced in a study of blood T cell repertoires in COVID-19. TCRdb's table, derived via immunoSEQ multiplex PCR, lists solely in-frame clones and lacks some. Counted here are hundreds of thousands of clones, about 88% occurring once; the ten biggest clones make up 6.5% to 9.5%. The specimen was PBMCs or T cells enriched from blood (not recorded which). All receptors derive from a woman in her sixties who had recovered from COVID-19.

V and J are TRBV2 and TRBJ2-5; TRBD2 aligns across 7 bases. This CDR3 comprises 15 residues. The V and J ends lost 5 bases and 5 bases, in that order; junction bases with no gene match: 11. The germline gives CDR1 SNHLY, CDR2 FYNNEI. The CDR3 sequence is CASSIHREGRETQYF. The CDR3 DNA sequence: TGTGCCAGCAGTATCCATAGGGAGGGGCGGGAGACCCAGTACTTC.

The chain has TRBV6-2 or TRBV6-3 and TRBJ2-7; TRBD1 matches 8 bases. Trimming took 4 bases from V and 3 from J; bases not matched to a gene: 8. The length of the CDR3 is 15 residues. Germline CDR1 reads MNHEY; CDR2 reads SVGEGT. Here the CDR3 reads CASSWTGRGYYEQYV. The DNA of the CDR3 is TGTGCCAGCAGTTGGACAGGGAGAGGGTACTACGAGCAGTACGTC.

The V and J genes are TRBV5-5 and TRBJ1-3, with TRBD1 matching over 8 bases. Germline V gene lookup returns CDR1 SGHKS and CDR2 YYEKEE (reference sequence). This CDR3 has 15 amino acids. Trimming cost V 4 bases and J 4 bases; bases outside gene matches: 7. CDR3 in DNA: TGTGCCAGCAGCCAAGACAGGGGAGGCGGAAACACCATATATTTT. Protein product: CASSQDRGGGNTIYF. Together with reference TRBV5-5 and TRBJ1-3, the CDR3 gives the full variable domain: DAGVTQSPTHLIKTRGQQVTLRCSPISGHKSVSWYQQVLGQGPQFIFQYYEKEERGRGNFPDRFSARQFPNYSSELNVNALLLGDSALYLCASSQDRGGGNTIYFGEGSWLTVV.

V is TRBV5-1 and J is TRBJ2-1; 15 nucleotides line up with TRBD2. The germline gives CDR1 SGHRS, CDR2 YFSETQ. The junction had 9 bases not matched to a gene; V was cut back by 4 bases and J by 7 bases. The CDR3 has 17 residues. The CDR3 DNA sequence: TGCGCCAGCAGCCCTCCGGGACTAGCGGGGGGCCCTAATGAGCAGTTCTTC. Amino acids: CASSPPGLAGGPNEQFF.

This clone was detected only once. The chain is built from TRBV15 and TRBJ2-1; 8 nucleotides line up with TRBD2. Germline assignment: CDR1 LNHNV and CDR2 YYDKDF (reference sequence). This CDR3 is built from 17 residues. The V gene end was trimmed by 1 base and the J gene end by 1 base; junction bases not matched to a gene: 6. CDR3 amino acids: CATSRGDSGESYNEQFF. The DNA for the CDR3 is TGTGCCACCAGCAGAGGGGATAGCGGGGAGTCCTACAATGAGCAGTTCTTC.

This rearrangement joins TRBV7-9 to TRBJ2-1; 10 nucleotides line up with TRBD1. Trimming at V came to 6 bases and at J to 3 bases, leaving 5 bases not matched to a gene. The germline CDR1 and CDR2 sequences are SEHNR and FQNEAQ (reference sequence). The CDR3 sequence is 15 residues long. CDR3 nucleotides: TGTGCCAGCAGACGGGACAGGGGCAACTACAATGAGCAGTTCTTC. Protein sequence: CASRRDRGNYNEQFF.

J is TRBJ2-1 and V is TRBV7-2; 12 bases line up with TRBD2. V lost 3 bases, J lost 6 bases, and 3 bases stayed unmatched. CDR3 length: 15 amino acids. Germline-derived CDR1 and CDR2 are SGHTA and FQGNSA. CDR3 region: CASSLTSGGLNEQFF. In DNA, the CDR3 is TGTGCCAGCAGCTTGACTAGCGGGGGCCTCAATGAGCAGTTCTTC. Using reference TRBV7-2 and TRBJ2-1 for the parts outside the CDR3, the full variable domain is GAGVSQSPSNKVTEKGKDVELRCDPISGHTALYWYRQSLGQGLEFLIYFQGNSAPDKSGLPSDRFSAERTGGSVSTLTIQRTQQEDSAVYLCASSLTSGGLNEQFFGPGTRLTVL.

This chain joins TRBV7-9 and TRBJ2-7, with TRBD2 identical over 8 bases. V lost 0 bases, J lost 2 bases, and 3 bases stayed unmatched. Germline CDR1 and CDR2: SEHNR and FQNEAQ (reference sequence). The length of the CDR3 is 15 residues. Here the CDR3 DNA reads TGTGCCAGCAGCTTAGCCGGGACTAGAGCCTACGAGCAGTACTTC. Residues: CASSLAGTRAYEQYF.

The V call is TRBV6-2 or TRBV6-3, the J call TRBJ1-5, with 10 nucleotides matching TRBD1. CDR3 length: 14 residues. With V trimmed by 5 bases and J by 6 bases, 4 bases remained unmatched. Germline V CDR1 and CDR2: MNHEY, SVGEGT. CDR3 residues: CASSKDRGAQPQHF. The CDR3 DNA is TGTGCCAGCAGTAAGGACAGGGGGGCTCAGCCCCAGCATTTT.

V gene TRBV7-2 combines with J gene TRBJ1-1; D perhaps matches TRBD1 (5 bases). Germline V gene lookup returns CDR1 SGHTA and CDR2 FQGNSA. V gave up 4 bases and J gave up 8 bases, with 11 bases separating them. The CDR3 is 12 residues long. CDR3: CASSWGDEEAFF. CDR3 nucleotides: TGTGCCAGCAGCTGGGGGGACGAAGAAGCTTTCTTT.

The chain recombines TRBV27 with TRBJ1-1, with 9 bases that match TRBD1. V dropped 2 bases and J dropped 1; count of bases not matched to a gene: 5. Germline V lookup: CDR1 MNHEY, CDR2 SMNVEV (reference sequence). The CDR3 length is 16 residues. The CDR3 DNA reads TGTGCCAGCAGTTTACGCCTGGACAGGGGGAACACTGAAGCTTTCTTT. It yields the protein CASSLRLDRGNTEAFF.

In its sample, this clone was seen once. The CDR3 loop reads CASSPNRGVNTEAFF. The CDR3 DNA sequence: TGTGCCAGCTCACCAAACAGGGGGGTGAACACTGAAGCTTTCTTT. The rearrangement uses TRBV18 and TRBJ1-1; TRBD1 aligns across 8 bases. The CDR3 extends over 15 amino acids. Per the germline V gene, CDR1 is KGHSH and CDR2 is LQKENI. V shed 2 bases and J 0 bases; nucleotides not matched to a gene: 2. The full variable domain, rest sourced from reference TRBV18 and TRBJ1-1, is NAGVMQNPRHLVRRRGQEARLRCSPMKGHSHVYWYRQLPEEGLKFMVYLQKENIIDESGMPKERFSAEFPKEGPSILRIQQVVRGDSAAYFCASSPNRGVNTEAFFGQGTRLTVV.

This clone was detected once. The gene calls are TRBV5-4 and TRBJ2-1; TRBD2 matches at 9 bases. Germline V gene data show CDR1 as SGHNT and CDR2 as YYREEE (reference sequence). After removal of 0 bases from V and 4 bases from J, the junction contained 5 bases not matched to a gene. The CDR3 sequence is 16 residues long. The CDR3 sequence: CASSLEWRGGYNEQFF. The CDR3 region has the DNA TGTGCCAGCAGCTTGGAGTGGCGGGGGGGGTACAATGAGCAGTTCTTC. The full variable domain, in which reference TRBV5-4 and TRBJ2-1 provide the parts outside the CDR3, is ETGVTQSPTHLIKTRGQQVTLRCSSQSGHNTVSWYQQALGQGPQFIFQYYREEENGRGNFPPRFSGLQFPNYSSELNVNALELDDSALYLCASSLEWRGGYNEQFFGPGTRLTVL.

The chain joins TRBV15 to TRBJ2-1, with D tentatively TRBD1 (6 bases). Germline CDR1 is LNHNV and CDR2 is YYDKDF (reference sequence). This CDR3 comprises 14 residues. V lost 0 bases and J 5 bases, leaving 8 bases between the germline ends. In nucleotides, the CDR3 is TGTGCCACCAGCAGAGATTCAGGGGACAATGAGCAGTTCTTC. It translates to CATSRDSGDNEQFF.

The chain has TRBV24-1 and TRBJ2-3, with D possibly TRBD2 on 6 matching bases. The germline V gene has CDR1 KGHDR and CDR2 SFDVKD. Trimming left V 10 bases short and J 0 bases short, with 10 bases between. CDR3 size: 13 residues. The CDR3 coding sequence is TGTGCCACGTCGGGACTTAGCACAGATACGCAGTATTTT. It is translated as CATSGLSTDTQYF.

J is TRBJ1-5 and V is TRBV7-8; 8 bases match TRBD1. There are 14 residues in the CDR3. With 5 bases clipped from V and 4 bases from J, the junction kept 4 bases outside the gene matches. CDR1 and CDR2 from the germline V gene are SGHVS and FQNEAQ. The CDR3 region has the DNA TGTGCCAGCAGCCAGGGGGCGCGTAATCAGCCCCAGCATTTT. Translated, it gives CASSQGARNQPQHF. Based on the CDR3 plus reference TRBV7-8 and TRBJ1-5, the full variable domain is GAGVSQSPRYKVAKRGQDVALRCDPISGHVSLFWYQQALGQGPEFLTYFQNEAQLDKSGLPSDRFFAERPEGSVSTLKIQRTQQEDSAVYLCASSQGARNQPQHFGDGTRLSIL.

V is TRBV28 and J is TRBJ1-1; a weak D match, TRBD1 (6 bases). The CDR3 contains 15 residues. V gave up 6 bases and J gave up 1 base, with 15 bases separating them. Per the germline V gene, CDR1 is MDHEN and CDR2 is SYDVKM. DNA of the CDR3: TGTGCCAGCAGATACTCCGGACAGCCGAACACTGAAGCTTTCTTT. Protein: CASRYSGQPNTEAFF.

V gene TRBV5-1 combines with J gene TRBJ2-5, with a possible D match to TRBD2 (5 bases). Germline V gene lookup returns CDR1 SGHRS and CDR2 YFSETQ. Deletions cut 1 base from V and 1 base from J, with 11 bases between. This CDR3 spans 15 amino acids. CDR3 coding DNA: TGCGCCAGCAGCTTGCGCCCACGGGGCCAAGAGACCCAGTACTTC. Its protein is CASSLRPRGQETQYF.